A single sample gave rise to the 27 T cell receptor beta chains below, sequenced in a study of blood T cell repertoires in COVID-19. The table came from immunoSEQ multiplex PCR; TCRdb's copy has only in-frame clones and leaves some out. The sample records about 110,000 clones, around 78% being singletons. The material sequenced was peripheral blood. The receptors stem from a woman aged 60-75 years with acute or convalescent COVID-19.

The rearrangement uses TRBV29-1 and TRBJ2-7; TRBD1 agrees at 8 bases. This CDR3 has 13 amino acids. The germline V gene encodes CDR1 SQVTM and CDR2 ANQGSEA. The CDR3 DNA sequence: TGCAGTGATCCGGACAGGGCCTCCTACGAGCAGTACTTC. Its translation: CSDPDRASYEQYF.

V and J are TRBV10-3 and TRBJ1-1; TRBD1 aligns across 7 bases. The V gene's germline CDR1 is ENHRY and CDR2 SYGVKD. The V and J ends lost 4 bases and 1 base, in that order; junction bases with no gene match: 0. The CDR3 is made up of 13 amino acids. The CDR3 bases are TGTGCCATCAGTGGGACAGGGAACACTGAAGCTTTCTTT. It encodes CAISGTGNTEAFF.

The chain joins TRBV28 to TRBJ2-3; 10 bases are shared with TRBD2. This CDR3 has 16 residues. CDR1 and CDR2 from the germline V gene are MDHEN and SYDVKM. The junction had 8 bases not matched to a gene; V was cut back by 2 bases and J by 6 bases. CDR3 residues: CASSLASGGPHDTQYF. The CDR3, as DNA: TGTGCCAGCAGTTTAGCTAGCGGGGGACCTCACGATACGCAGTATTTT.

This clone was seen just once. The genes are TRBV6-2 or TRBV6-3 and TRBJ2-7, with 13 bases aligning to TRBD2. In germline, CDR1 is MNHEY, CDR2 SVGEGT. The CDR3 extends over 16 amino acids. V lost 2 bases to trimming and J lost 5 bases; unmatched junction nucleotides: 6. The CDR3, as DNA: TGTGCCAGCAGTTACCCCACTAGCGGGAGGGCCCACGAGCAGTACTTC. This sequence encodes CASSYPTSGRAHEQYF.

The CDR3 region has the DNA TGTGCCAGCAGTCTCACGGACAGGGTGGGGCCTGGCTACACCTTC. It translates to CASSLTDRVGPGYTF. V is TRBV28 and J is TRBJ1-2; 8 positions agree with TRBD1. After removal of 5 bases from V and 7 bases from J, the junction contained 12 bases not matched to a gene. Germline V gene sequence: CDR1 MDHEN, CDR2 SYDVKM. CDR3 size: 15 residues.

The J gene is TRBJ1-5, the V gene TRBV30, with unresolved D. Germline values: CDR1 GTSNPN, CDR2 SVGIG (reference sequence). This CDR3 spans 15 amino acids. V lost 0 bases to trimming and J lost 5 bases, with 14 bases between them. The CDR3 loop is CAWSVRGKGHQPQHF. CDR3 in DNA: TGTGCCTGGAGTGTTAGAGGGAAAGGGCATCAGCCCCAGCATTTT.

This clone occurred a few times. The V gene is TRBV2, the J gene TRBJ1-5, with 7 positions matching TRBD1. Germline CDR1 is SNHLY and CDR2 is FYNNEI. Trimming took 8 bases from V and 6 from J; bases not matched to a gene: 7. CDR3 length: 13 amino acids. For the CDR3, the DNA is TGTGCCAGCGGAAACAGGGGAACTCAGCCCCAGCATTTT. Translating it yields CASGNRGTQPQHF.

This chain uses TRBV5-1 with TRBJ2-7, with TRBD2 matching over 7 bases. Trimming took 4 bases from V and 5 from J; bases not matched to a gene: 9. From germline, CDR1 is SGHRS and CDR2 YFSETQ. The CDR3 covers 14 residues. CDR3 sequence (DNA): TGCGCCAGCAGCCTCGGACTAGAATCTAACGAGCAGTACTTC. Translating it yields CASSLGLESNEQYF. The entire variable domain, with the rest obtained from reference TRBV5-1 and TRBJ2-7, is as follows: KAGVTQTPRYLIKTRGQQVTLSCSPISGHRSVSWYQQTPGQGLQFLFEYFSETQRNKGNFPGRFSGRQFSNSRSEMNVSTLELGDSALYLCASSLGLESNEQYFGPGTRLTVT.

The CDR3 spells CASSLGHNSYEQYF. For the CDR3, the DNA is TGCGCCAGCAGCTTAGGACATAACTCCTACGAGCAGTACTTC. The chain links TRBV5-1 to TRBJ2-7, with D maybe TRBD1 (5 bases). V was shortened by 2 bases and J by 0 bases, with 9 bases between the two germline ends. CDR3 length equals 14 residues. CDR1 and CDR2 (germline): SGHRS, YFSETQ. The variable domain in full, completed from reference TRBV5-1 and TRBJ2-7, reads KAGVTQTPRYLIKTRGQQVTLSCSPISGHRSVSWYQQTPGQGLQFLFEYFSETQRNKGNFPGRFSGRQFSNSRSEMNVSTLELGDSALYLCASSLGHNSYEQYFGPGTRLTVT.

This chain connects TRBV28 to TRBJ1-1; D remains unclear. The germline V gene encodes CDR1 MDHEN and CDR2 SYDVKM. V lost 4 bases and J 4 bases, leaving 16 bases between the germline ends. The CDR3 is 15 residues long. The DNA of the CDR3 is TGTGCCAGCAGTTCCCGGTCCAGGAAGAGCACTGAAGCTTTCTTT. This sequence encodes CASSSRSRKSTEAFF.

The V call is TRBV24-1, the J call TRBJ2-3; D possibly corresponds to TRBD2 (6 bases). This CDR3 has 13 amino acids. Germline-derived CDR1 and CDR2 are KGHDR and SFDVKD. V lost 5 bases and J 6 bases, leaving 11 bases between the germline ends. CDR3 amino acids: CATSVAGGDTQYF. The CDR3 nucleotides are TGTGCCACCAGTGTCGCCGGGGGTGATACGCAGTATTTT.

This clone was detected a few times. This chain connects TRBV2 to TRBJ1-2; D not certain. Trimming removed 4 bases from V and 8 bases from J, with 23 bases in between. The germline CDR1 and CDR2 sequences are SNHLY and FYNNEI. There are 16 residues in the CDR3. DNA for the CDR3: TGTGCCAGCAGTGGGTTAGAAAGTGCCTCCTCCTCCGGCTACACCTTC. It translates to CASSGLESASSSGYTF.

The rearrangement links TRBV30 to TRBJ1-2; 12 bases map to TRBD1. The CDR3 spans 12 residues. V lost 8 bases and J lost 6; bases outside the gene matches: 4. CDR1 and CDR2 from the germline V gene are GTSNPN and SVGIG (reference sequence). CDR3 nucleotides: TGTGCCCAGGGACAGGGGGCCAATGGCTACACCTTC. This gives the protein CAQGQGANGYTF.

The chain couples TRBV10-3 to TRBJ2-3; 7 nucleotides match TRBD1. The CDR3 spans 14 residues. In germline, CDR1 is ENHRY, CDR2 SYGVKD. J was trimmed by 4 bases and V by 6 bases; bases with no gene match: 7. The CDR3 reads CAIRKQGTADTQYF. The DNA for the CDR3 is TGTGCCATCAGAAAACAGGGGACCGCAGATACGCAGTATTTT.

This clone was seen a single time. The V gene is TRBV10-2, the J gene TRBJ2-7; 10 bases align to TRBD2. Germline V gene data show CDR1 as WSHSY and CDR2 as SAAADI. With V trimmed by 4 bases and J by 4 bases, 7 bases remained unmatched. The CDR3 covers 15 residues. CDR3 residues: CASSAPRTSGYEQYF. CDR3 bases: TGCGCCAGCAGTGCTCCCCGGACTAGCGGATACGAGCAGTACTTC.

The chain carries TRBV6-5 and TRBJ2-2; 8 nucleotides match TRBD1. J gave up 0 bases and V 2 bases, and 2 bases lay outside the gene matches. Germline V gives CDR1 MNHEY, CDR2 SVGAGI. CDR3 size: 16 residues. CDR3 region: CASSYLGQANTGELFF. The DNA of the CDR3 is TGTGCCAGCAGTTACCTGGGACAGGCGAACACCGGGGAGCTGTTTTTT.

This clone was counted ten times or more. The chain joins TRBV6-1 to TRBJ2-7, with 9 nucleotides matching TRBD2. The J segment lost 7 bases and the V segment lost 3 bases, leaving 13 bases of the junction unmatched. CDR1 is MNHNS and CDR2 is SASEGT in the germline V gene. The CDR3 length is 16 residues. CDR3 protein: CASSDNSGSPVNEQYF. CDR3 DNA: TGTGCCAGCAGTGATAATAGCGGGAGCCCCGTTAATGAGCAGTACTTC.

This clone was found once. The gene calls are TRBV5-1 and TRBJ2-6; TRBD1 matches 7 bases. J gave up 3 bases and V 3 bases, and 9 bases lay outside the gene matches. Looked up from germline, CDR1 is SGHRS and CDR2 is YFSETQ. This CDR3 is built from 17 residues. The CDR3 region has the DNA TGCGCCAGCAGCTACCTATTAGGGGGCTTTGGGGCCAACGTCCTGACTTTC. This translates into CASSYLLGGFGANVLTF.

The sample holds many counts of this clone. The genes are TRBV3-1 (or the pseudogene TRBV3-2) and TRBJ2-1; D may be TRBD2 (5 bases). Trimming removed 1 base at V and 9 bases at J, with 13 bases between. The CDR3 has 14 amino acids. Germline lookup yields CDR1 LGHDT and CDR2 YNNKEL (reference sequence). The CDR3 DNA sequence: TGTGCCAGCAGCCAAGGAGGATCCGCGGGTGAGCAGTTCTTC. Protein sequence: CASSQGGSAGEQFF.

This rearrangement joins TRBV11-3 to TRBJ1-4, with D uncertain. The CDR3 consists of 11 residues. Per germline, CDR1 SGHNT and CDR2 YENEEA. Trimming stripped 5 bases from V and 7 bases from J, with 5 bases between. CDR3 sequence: CASSAGEKLFF. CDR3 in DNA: TGTGCCAGCAGCGCGGGTGAAAAACTGTTTTTT.

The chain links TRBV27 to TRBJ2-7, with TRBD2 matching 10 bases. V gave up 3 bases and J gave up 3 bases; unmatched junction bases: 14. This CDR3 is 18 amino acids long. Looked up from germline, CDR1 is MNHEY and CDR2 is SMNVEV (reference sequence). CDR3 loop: CASSLLLPGTSAYYEQYF. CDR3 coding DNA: TGTGCCAGCAGTTTGCTACTTCCCGGGACTAGCGCGTACTACGAGCAGTACTTC.

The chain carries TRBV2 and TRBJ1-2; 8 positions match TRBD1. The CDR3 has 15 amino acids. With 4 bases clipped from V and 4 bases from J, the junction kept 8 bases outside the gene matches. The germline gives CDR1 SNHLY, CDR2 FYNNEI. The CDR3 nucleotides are TGTGCCAGCAGTGCAGGACAGGGACACCGCTATGGCTACACCTTC. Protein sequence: CASSAGQGHRYGYTF.

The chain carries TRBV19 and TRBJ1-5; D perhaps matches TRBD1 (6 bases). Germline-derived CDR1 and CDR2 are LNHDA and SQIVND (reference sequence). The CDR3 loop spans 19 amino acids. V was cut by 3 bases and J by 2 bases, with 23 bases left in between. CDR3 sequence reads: CASSMSVDGGRVGNQPQHF. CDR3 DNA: TGTGCCAGTAGTATGTCGGTAGATGGGGGCAGGGTTGGCAATCAGCCCCAGCATTTT.

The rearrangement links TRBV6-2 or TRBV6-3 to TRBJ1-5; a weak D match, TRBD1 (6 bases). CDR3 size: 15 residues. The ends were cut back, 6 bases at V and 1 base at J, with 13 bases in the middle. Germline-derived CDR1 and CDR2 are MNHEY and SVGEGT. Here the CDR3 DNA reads TGTGCCAGCAGCAAACAGGGACGGAGCAATCAGCCCCAGCATTTT. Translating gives CASSKQGRSNQPQHF.

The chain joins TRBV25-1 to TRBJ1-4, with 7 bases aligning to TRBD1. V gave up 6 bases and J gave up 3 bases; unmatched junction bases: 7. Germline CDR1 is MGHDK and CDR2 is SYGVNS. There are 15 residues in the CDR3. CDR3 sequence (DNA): TGTGCCAGCAGGGAGACAGGGATAGCTAATGAAAAACTGTTTTTT. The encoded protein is CASRETGIANEKLFF.

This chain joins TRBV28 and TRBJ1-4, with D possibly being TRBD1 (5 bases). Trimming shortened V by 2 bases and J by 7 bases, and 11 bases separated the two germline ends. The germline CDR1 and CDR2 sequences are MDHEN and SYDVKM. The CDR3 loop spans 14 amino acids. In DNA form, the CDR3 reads TGTGCCAGCAGTTTAATGGGGGGGAGTGAAAAACTGTTTTTT. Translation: CASSLMGGSEKLFF.

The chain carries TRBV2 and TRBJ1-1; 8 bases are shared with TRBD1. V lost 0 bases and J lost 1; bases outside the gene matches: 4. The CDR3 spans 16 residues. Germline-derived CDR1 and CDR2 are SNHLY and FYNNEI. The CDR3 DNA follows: TGTGCCAGCAGTGAAGCGCTTGGACAGGGGAACACTGAAGCTTTCTTT. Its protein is CASSEALGQGNTEAFF. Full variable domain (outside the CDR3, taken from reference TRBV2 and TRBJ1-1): EPEVTQTPSHQVTQMGQEVILRCVPISNHLYFYWYRQILGQKVEFLVSFYNNEISEKSEIFDDQFSVERPDGSNFTLKIRSTKLEDSAMYFCASSEALGQGNTEAFFGQGTRLTVV.